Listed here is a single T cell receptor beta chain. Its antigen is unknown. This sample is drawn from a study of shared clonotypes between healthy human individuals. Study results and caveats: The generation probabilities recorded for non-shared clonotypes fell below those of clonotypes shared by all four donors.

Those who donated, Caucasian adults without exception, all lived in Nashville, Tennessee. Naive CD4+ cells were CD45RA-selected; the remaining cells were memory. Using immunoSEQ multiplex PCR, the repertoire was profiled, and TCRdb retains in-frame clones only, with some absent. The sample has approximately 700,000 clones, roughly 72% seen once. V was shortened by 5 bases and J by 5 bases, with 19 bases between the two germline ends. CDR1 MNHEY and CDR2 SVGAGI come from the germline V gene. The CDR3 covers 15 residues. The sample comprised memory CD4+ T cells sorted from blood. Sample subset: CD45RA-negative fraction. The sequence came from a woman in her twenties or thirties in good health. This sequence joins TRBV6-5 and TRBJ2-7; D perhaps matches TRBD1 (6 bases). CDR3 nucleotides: TGTGCCAGCAGTCAAGGGGCAGGGGCTACGAACGAGCAGTACTTC. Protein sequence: CASSQGAGATNEQYF.